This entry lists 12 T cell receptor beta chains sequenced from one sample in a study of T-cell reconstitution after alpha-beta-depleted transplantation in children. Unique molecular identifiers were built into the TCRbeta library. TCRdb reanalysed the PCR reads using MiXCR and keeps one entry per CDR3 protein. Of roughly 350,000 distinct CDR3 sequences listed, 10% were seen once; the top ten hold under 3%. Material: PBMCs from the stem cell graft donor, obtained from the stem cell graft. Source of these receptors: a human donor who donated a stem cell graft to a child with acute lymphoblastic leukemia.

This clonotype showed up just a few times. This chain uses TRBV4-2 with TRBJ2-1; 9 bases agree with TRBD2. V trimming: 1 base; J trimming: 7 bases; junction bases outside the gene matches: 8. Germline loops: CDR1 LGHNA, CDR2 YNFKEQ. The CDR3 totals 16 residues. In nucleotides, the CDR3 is TGTGCCAGCAGCCAAGTAGGTAGCGGGAGTAGGAATGAGCAGTTCTTC. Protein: CASSQVGSGSRNEQFF.

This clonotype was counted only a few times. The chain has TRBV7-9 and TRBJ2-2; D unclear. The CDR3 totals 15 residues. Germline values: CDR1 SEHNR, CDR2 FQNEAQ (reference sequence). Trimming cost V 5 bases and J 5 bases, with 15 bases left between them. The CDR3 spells CASSLSVHRTGELFF. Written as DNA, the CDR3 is TGTGCCAGCAGCCTGAGTGTTCATCGGACCGGGGAGCTGTTTTTT.

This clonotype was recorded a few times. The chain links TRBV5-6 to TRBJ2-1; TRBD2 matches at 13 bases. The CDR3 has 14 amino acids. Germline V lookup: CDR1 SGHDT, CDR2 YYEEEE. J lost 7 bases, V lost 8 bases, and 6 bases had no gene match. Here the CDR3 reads CARAGTSGKNEQFF. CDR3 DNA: TGTGCCAGGGCCGGGACTAGCGGGAAAAATGAGCAGTTCTTC. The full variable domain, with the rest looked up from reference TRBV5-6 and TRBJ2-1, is DAGVTQSPTHLIKTRGQQVTLRCSPKSGHDTVSWYQQALGQGPQFIFQYYEEEERQRGNFPDRFSGHQFPNYSSELNVNALLLGDSALYLCARAGTSGKNEQFFGPGTRLTVL.

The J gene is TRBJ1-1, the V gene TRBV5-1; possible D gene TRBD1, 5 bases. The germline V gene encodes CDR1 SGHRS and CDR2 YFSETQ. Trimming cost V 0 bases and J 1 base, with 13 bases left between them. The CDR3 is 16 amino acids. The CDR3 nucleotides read TGCGCCAGCAGCTTGGCCTTCGGGGGAGCGAACACTGAAGCTTTCTTT. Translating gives CASSLAFGGANTEAFF.

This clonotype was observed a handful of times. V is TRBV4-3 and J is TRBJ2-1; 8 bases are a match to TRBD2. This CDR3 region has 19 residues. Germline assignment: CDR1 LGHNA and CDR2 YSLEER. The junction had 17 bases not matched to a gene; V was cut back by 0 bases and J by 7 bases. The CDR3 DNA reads TGCGCCAGCAGCCAAGATAGGGTCCTCTGGAGCGGGAGTAGTAATGAGCAGTTCTTC. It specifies CASSQDRVLWSGSSNEQFF.

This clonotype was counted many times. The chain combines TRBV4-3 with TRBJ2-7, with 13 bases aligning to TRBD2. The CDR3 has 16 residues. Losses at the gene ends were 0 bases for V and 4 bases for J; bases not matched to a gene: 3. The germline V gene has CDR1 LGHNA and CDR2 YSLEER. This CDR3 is CASSQEVGLAGYEQYF. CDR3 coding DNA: TGCGCCAGCAGCCAAGAAGTGGGACTAGCGGGGTACGAGCAGTACTTC.

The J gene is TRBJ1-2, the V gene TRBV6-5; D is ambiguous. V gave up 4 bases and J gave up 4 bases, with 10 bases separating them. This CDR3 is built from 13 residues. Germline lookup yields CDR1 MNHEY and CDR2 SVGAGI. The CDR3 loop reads CASSSDGIYGYTF. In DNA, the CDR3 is TGTGCCAGCAGTTCCGACGGTATCTATGGCTACACCTTC.

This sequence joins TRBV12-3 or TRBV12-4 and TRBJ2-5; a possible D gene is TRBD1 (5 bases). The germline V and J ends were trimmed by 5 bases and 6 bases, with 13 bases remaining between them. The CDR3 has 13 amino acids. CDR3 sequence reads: CASSQGVEKTQYF. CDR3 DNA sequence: TGTGCCAGCAGTCAAGGGGTTGAGAAGACCCAGTACTTC.

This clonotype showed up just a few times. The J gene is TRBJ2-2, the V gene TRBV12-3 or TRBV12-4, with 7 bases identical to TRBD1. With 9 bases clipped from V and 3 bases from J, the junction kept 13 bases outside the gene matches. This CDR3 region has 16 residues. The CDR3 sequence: CASRPLTGVDTGELFF. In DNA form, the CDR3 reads TGTGCCAGTCGGCCCCTAACAGGGGTGGACACCGGGGAGCTGTTTTTT.

The CDR3 coding sequence is TGCAGCGTTGAGATTCGTCGGACAGCCCTGACCTACGAGCAGTACTTC. This gives the protein CSVEIRRTALTYEQYF. The chain uses TRBV29-1 and TRBJ2-7, with D maybe TRBD1 (6 bases). V was clipped by 3 bases and J by 2 bases, with 20 bases between them. In germline, CDR1 is SQVTM, CDR2 ANQGSEA. CDR3 length: 16 amino acids.

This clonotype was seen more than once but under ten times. The CDR3 reads CASSLAMGREKLFF. The CDR3 region has the DNA TGTGCCAGCAGCTTAGCGATGGGGCGTGAAAAACTGTTTTTT. The V and J genes are TRBV7-6 and TRBJ1-4; tentative D call: TRBD1 (5 bases). Deletions cut 0 bases from V and 7 bases from J, with 9 bases between. Germline V CDR1 and CDR2: SGHVS, FNYEAQ. The CDR3 length is 14 residues.

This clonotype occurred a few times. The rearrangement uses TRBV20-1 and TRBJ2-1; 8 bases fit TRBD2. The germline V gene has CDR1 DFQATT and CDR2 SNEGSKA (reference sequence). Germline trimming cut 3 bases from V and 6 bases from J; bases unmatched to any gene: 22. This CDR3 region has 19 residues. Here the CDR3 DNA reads TGCAGTGCTAGTATGCGGCTGGGAGAGGGACTAGGATCCGTCAATGAGCAGTTCTTC. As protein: CSASMRLGEGLGSVNEQFF.